Below are 10 T cell receptor beta chains sequenced from a single sample in a study of blood T cell repertoires in COVID-19 (TCRdb year 2020). The library relied on the immunoSEQ multiplex PCR assay. Held by TCRdb, this immuneACCESS table contains in-frame sequences only and omits some clones. Under half of the omission traces to an unresolved V gene where checked; the cause of the rest is unknown. This sample lists some 100,000 clones; roughly 79% were detected once. The ten largest clones add up to around a third of the sample. Sequenced input: peripheral blood. The receptors stem from a man in his 70s with active or convalescent COVID-19.

The chain recombines TRBV6-5 with TRBJ1-1; weak D call: TRBD1 (6 bases). Per germline, CDR1 MNHEY and CDR2 SVGAGI. The V gene lost 5 bases and the J gene lost 7 bases, with 11 bases spanning the gap. This CDR3 comprises 12 residues. The CDR3 bases are TGTGCCAGCAGTAGGACAGAGTTTGAAGCTTTCTTT. The encoded protein is CASSRTEFEAFF.

The CDR3: CASSQEEGAWDEQYF. The CDR3 region has the DNA TGTGCCAGCAGCCAAGAGGAGGGGGCGTGGGACGAGCAGTACTTC. V and J are TRBV7-8 and TRBJ2-7; D may be TRBD1 (7 bases). Germline V gene lookup returns CDR1 SGHVS and CDR2 FQNEAQ. The CDR3 runs to 15 residues. Between the trimmed V and J ends, which lost 5 bases and 5 bases, there was a span of 19 bases.

The chain uses TRBV3-1 (or the pseudogene TRBV3-2) and TRBJ1-2, with D maybe TRBD1 (6 bases). CDR1 LGHDT and CDR2 YNNKEL come from the germline V gene (reference sequence). The CDR3 is 18 amino acids. V shed 1 base and J shed 4 bases, with 22 bases lying between them. The chain's CDR3 is CASSQADIQGKLLYGYTF. DNA of the CDR3: TGTGCCAGCAGCCAAGCTGACATACAGGGAAAGCTCCTCTATGGCTACACCTTC.

The chain recombines TRBV25-1 with TRBJ2-4; 7 nucleotides line up with TRBD1. The CDR3 has 13 amino acids. J gave up 5 bases and V 5 bases, and 3 bases lay outside the gene matches. Germline V lookup: CDR1 MGHDK, CDR2 SYGVNS. CDR3 sequence: CASSRDSQNIQYF. In DNA, the CDR3 is TGTGCCAGCAGTCGGGACAGTCAAAACATTCAGTACTTC.

The chain is built from TRBV28 and TRBJ1-4, with D perhaps TRBD1 (5 bases). CDR3 length equals 14 residues. Germline V lookup: CDR1 MDHEN, CDR2 SYDVKM. Trimming left V 8 bases short and J 6 bases short, with 16 bases between. The DNA for the CDR3 is TGTGCCAGCGGATCAGGGTATCTGCATGAAAAACTGTTTTTT. This sequence encodes CASGSGYLHEKLFF.

The rearrangement links TRBV6-1 to TRBJ1-5, with D hard to call. The CDR3 spans 15 residues. The V and J ends lost 2 bases and 3 bases respectively, with 11 bases between them. The V gene's germline CDR1 is MNHNS and CDR2 SASEGT. CDR3 coding DNA: TGTGCCAGCAGTGAAAGCATCGGTCCCAATCAGCCCCAGCATTTT. Translation gives CASSESIGPNQPQHF.

This clone appeared a single time. The chain uses TRBV12-3 or TRBV12-4 and TRBJ1-6; D possibly corresponds to TRBD1 (5 bases). Trimming pared 8 bases from V and 6 bases from J, leaving 8 bases between. The CDR3 loop spans 12 amino acids. Here the CDR3 reads CASRQLNSPLHF. CDR3 DNA sequence: TGTGCCAGCCGACAGCTTAATTCACCCCTCCACTTT.

The chain links TRBV7-6 to TRBJ2-1, with D possibly being TRBD1 (6 bases). The germline V and J ends were trimmed by 5 bases and 1 base, with 12 bases remaining between them. This CDR3 region has 15 residues. Looked up from germline, CDR1 is SGHVS and CDR2 is FNYEAQ. This CDR3 reads CASSAGQGSYNEQFF. The CDR3 nucleotides are TGTGCCAGCAGCGCCGGGCAGGGGTCCTACAATGAGCAGTTCTTC.

This chain connects TRBV28 to TRBJ2-7; the match to TRBD1 covers 10 bases. The CDR3 has 14 residues. CDR1 is MDHEN and CDR2 is SYDVKM in the germline V gene. With 6 bases clipped from V and 4 bases from J, the junction kept 6 bases outside the gene matches. The chain's CDR3 is CASRGQGLSYEQYF. The DNA of the CDR3 is TGTGCCAGCAGGGGACAGGGGTTATCTTACGAGCAGTACTTC. The full variable domain, in which reference TRBV28 and TRBJ2-7 provide the parts outside the CDR3, is DVKVTQSSRYLVKRTGEKVFLECVQDMDHENMFWYRQDPGLGLRLIYFSYDVKMKEKGDIPEGYSVSREKKERFSLILESASTNQTSMYLCASRGQGLSYEQYFGPGTRLTVT.

For the CDR3, the DNA is TGTGCCAGCAGCAAAGCACGGACAGGGTGTAAGGCAGATACGCAGTATTTT. Protein product: CASSKARTGCKADTQYF. The chain recombines TRBV21-1 with TRBJ2-3; the table's D call, TRBD1, was not checked against the DNA. TRBV21-1 is labeled a pseudogene. The CDR3 totals 17 residues.